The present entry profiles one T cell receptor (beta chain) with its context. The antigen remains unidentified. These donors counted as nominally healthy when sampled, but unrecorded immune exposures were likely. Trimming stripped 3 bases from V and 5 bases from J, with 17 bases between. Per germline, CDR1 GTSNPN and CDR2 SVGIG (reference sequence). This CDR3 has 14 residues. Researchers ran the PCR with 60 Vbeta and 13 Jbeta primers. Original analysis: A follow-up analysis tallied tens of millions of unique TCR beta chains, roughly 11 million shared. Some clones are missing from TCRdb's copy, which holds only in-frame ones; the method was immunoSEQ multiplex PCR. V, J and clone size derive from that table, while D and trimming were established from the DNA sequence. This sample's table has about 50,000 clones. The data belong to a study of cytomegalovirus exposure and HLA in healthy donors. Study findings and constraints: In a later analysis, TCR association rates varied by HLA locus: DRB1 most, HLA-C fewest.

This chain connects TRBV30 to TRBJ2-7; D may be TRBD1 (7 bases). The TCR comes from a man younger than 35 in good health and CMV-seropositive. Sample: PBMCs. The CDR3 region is CAWSRGVVVNEQYF. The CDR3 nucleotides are TGTGCCTGGAGCAGGGGGGTAGTTGTTAACGAGCAGTACTTC.